The sequence of this T cell receptor (beta chain) was determined in a study of OX40 agonist ivuxolimab in advanced cancers. TCRdb's table, derived via immunoSEQ multiplex PCR, lists solely in-frame clones and lacks some. The sample holds around 20,000 clones; 83% are singletons and the top ten take about 8.3%. Individuals having autoimmune disease history or systemic immunosuppression were not enrolled. Trimming took 8 bases from V and 2 from J; bases not matched to a gene: 6. The CDR3 spans 14 residues. Looked up from germline, CDR1 is MNHEY and CDR2 is SVGAGI. The sequence came from an adult with an advanced solid tumor such as melanoma, head and neck, liver or kidney cancer. This specimen was CD4+ or CD8+ T cells sorted from blood, taken in a trial of the OX40 agonist ivuxolimab. The chain combines TRBV6-5 with TRBJ1-3; TRBD1 matches 7 bases. The CDR3: CASSRGLTGNTIYF. DNA of the CDR3: TGTGCCAGCTCGAGGGGGCTTACTGGAAACACCATATATTTT.